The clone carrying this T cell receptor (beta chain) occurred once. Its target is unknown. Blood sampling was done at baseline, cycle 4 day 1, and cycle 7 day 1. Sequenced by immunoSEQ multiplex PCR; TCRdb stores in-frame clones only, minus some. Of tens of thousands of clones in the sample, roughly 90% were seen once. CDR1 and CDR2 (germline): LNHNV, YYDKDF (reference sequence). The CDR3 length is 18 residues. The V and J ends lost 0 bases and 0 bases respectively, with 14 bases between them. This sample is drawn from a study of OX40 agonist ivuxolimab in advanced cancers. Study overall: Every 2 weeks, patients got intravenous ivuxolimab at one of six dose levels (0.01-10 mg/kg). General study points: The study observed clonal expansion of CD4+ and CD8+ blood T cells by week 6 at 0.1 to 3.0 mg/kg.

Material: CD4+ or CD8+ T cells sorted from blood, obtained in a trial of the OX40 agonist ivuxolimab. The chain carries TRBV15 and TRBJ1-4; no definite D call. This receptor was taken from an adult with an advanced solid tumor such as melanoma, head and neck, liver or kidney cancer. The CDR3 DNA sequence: TGTGCCACCAGCAGAGATCAAGGATTTGGGGCAACTAATGAAAAACTGTTTTTT. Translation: CATSRDQGFGATNEKLFF.